The 26 T cell receptor beta chains given below trace back to one sample, sequenced in a study of Ad26.COV2.S vaccination and SARS-CoV-2 variants. Described treatment: about 20 received Ad26.COV2.S at low or high dose, single or two shots; roughly 5 received placebo; per-sample allocation not given. Collection of samples fell on day 63 after the first vaccine or placebo injection. Clones were sequenced by immunoSEQ multiplex PCR, and TCRdb holds only the in-frame ones, with some missing. The sample carries roughly 390,000 clones, roughly nine tenths recorded once. Specimen: peripheral blood, collected in a trial of Ad26.COV2.S vaccine versus placebo. These receptor sequences come from a person between 18 and 60 years old who received the Ad26.COV2.S COVID-19 vaccine or a placebo.

This chain joins TRBV6-5 and TRBJ1-1, with a possible D match to TRBD1 (6 bases). Trimming shortened V by 0 bases and J by 1 base, and 12 bases separated the two germline ends. The CDR3 totals 16 residues. Germline V CDR1 and CDR2: MNHEY, SVGAGI. CDR3 coding DNA: TGTGCCAGCAGTTACTCGGGGGGCAAGAGGAACACTGAAGCTTTCTTT. As protein: CASSYSGGKRNTEAFF.

The V gene is TRBV9, the J gene TRBJ2-2; 7 bases agree with TRBD2. Trimming cost V 4 bases and J 0 bases; bases outside gene matches: 6. CDR3 length equals 16 residues. Germline loops: CDR1 SGDLS, CDR2 YYNGEE. In DNA form, the CDR3 reads TGTGCCAGCAGCCCTAACGGACTAGCGAACACCGGGGAGCTGTTTTTT. Amino acids: CASSPNGLANTGELFF.

This chain joins TRBV11-1 and TRBJ2-5, with D perhaps TRBD1 or TRBD2 (5 bases each). With 4 bases removed from V and 5 bases from J, the gap between germline ends came to 14 bases. Germline V gene lookup returns CDR1 SGHAT and CDR2 FQDESV (reference sequence). The CDR3 is 14 amino acids. The CDR3: CASSSPGPRETQYF. The CDR3 nucleotides are TGTGCCAGCAGCTCTCCGGGACCCAGGGAGACCCAGTACTTC.

V and J are TRBV18 and TRBJ2-7, with 8 bases lining up with TRBD2. V was clipped by 3 bases and J by 3 bases; unmatched bases: 4. CDR3 size: 14 residues. Germline lookup yields CDR1 KGHSH and CDR2 LQKENI. The CDR3 spells CASSPSGGDYEQYF. CDR3 in DNA: TGTGCCAGCTCACCCTCGGGAGGGGACTACGAGCAGTACTTC.

Comments on this clone: The sample contains more than one DNA sequence encoding this CDR3. The V gene is TRBV5-1, the J gene TRBJ1-1; D unclear. This CDR3 has 12 amino acids. CDR1 SGHRS and CDR2 YFSETQ come from the germline V gene. Trimming cost V 5 bases and J 0 bases, with 5 bases left between them. CDR3 in DNA: TGCGCCAGCAGTAGTATGAACACTGAAGCTTTCTTT. It translates to CASSSMNTEAFF.

This CDR3 is CASSQGRQGNEKLFF. Here the CDR3 DNA reads TGTGCCAGCAGCCAAGGAAGACAGGGTAATGAAAAACTGTTTTTT. The chain combines TRBV3-1 (or the pseudogene TRBV3-2) with TRBJ1-4, with 7 bases fitting TRBD1. V lost 1 base and J lost 4; bases outside the gene matches: 3. The germline V gene has CDR1 LGHDT and CDR2 YNNKEL (reference sequence). The CDR3 is 15 residues long.

The chain is built from TRBV11-2 and TRBJ1-5; D unresolved. V was cut by 0 bases and J by 7 bases, with 4 bases left in between. The germline V gene encodes CDR1 SGHAT and CDR2 FQNNGV. CDR3 length: 12 residues. The DNA for the CDR3 is TGTGCCAGCAGCTTAGAAGGGCAGCCCCAGCATTTT. This encodes CASSLEGQPQHF.

V gene TRBV5-1 combines with J gene TRBJ2-1; TRBD1 aligns across 8 bases. The germline V gene has CDR1 SGHRS and CDR2 YFSETQ. V was pared by 3 bases and J by 10 bases, with 6 bases of the junction left unmatched. CDR3 length equals 13 residues. CDR3 region: CASSSYRGWEQFF. In DNA, the CDR3 is TGCGCCAGCAGCTCATACAGGGGGTGGGAGCAGTTCTTC. The complete variable domain, with remaining parts taken from reference TRBV5-1 and TRBJ2-1, reads KAGVTQTPRYLIKTRGQQVTLSCSPISGHRSVSWYQQTPGQGLQFLFEYFSETQRNKGNFPGRFSGRQFSNSRSEMNVSTLELGDSALYLCASSSYRGWEQFFGPGTRLTVL.

This clone was found a few times. V and J are TRBV19 and TRBJ1-2, with TRBD1 matching 9 bases. The ends lost 6 bases at V and 8 bases at J; junction bases unmatched: 7. Germline V CDR1 and CDR2: LNHDA, SQIVND (reference sequence). The CDR3 extends over 13 amino acids. The CDR3 here is CASRGQGAVGYTF. The CDR3 nucleotides are TGTGCCAGTAGGGGACAGGGAGCGGTCGGCTACACCTTC.

The rearrangement uses TRBV5-4 and TRBJ1-2, with 9 bases matching TRBD1. Unmatched junction bases numbered 11, after V lost 3 bases and J lost 5 bases. The length of the CDR3 is 16 residues. Germline V gene lookup returns CDR1 SGHNT and CDR2 YYREEE (reference sequence). The chain's CDR3 is CASSSTLSTGGYGYTF. The CDR3, as DNA: TGTGCCAGCAGCTCCACTCTTTCGACAGGGGGTTATGGCTACACCTTC.

This chain links TRBV19 with TRBJ1-4, with D perhaps matching TRBD1 (5 bases). This CDR3 comprises 15 residues. Per the germline V gene, CDR1 is LNHDA and CDR2 is SQIVND (reference sequence). The germline V and J ends were trimmed by 8 bases and 8 bases, with 21 bases remaining between them. CDR3 nucleotide sequence: TGTGCCAGTGCTAGGTCCACAGGCGGTAAGGAAAAACTGTTTTTT. It encodes CASARSTGGKEKLFF.

The V call is TRBV7-2, the J call TRBJ1-2; no reliable D call. Per the germline V gene, CDR1 is SGHTA and CDR2 is FQGNSA. Trimming left V 2 bases short and J 9 bases short, with 16 bases between. There are 14 residues in the CDR3. The CDR3 spells CASSLNGLSLRYTF. As DNA, the CDR3 is TGTGCCAGCAGCTTAAACGGGCTTTCTTTACGCTACACCTTC.

A few counts support this clone. CDR3 coding DNA: TGCAGCGTCGGGCCCGGGGGCACTAATGAAAAACTGTTTTTT. Translated: CSVGPGGTNEKLFF. The V call is TRBV29-1, the J call TRBJ1-4; possible D gene TRBD1, 6 bases. The CDR3 contains 14 residues. Per the germline V gene, CDR1 is SQVTM and CDR2 is ANQGSEA. Trimming took 6 bases from V and 2 from J, leaving 13 bases between them.

This rearrangement joins TRBV7-9 to TRBJ2-5; 7 positions agree with TRBD1. Germline V gene lookup returns CDR1 SEHNR and CDR2 FQNEAQ (reference sequence). V was clipped by 3 bases and J by 3 bases; unmatched bases: 7. The CDR3 has 15 residues. The CDR3 here is CASSFPAGTEETQYF. DNA for the CDR3: TGTGCCAGCAGCTTCCCGGCCGGGACAGAAGAGACCCAGTACTTC.

The chain joins TRBV5-4 to TRBJ1-2; 8 bases fit TRBD1. CDR3 size: 17 residues. V was clipped by 1 base and J by 7 bases; unmatched bases: 15. CDR1 SGHNT and CDR2 YYREEE come from the germline V gene (reference sequence). CDR3 in DNA: TGTGCCAGCAGCTTGAGTCCCGGACAGGGTCGTTCAGGTGGCTACACCTTC. Translated, it gives CASSLSPGQGRSGGYTF.

The chain carries TRBV5-4 and TRBJ2-7; TRBD1 aligns across 10 bases. CDR1 SGHNT and CDR2 YYREEE come from the germline V gene (reference sequence). V lost 4 bases, J lost 3 bases, and 4 bases stayed unmatched. The CDR3 consists of 14 residues. The CDR3 DNA reads TGTGCCAGCAGCCCGGGACAGGGGTTCTACGAGCAGTACTTC. Translation gives CASSPGQGFYEQYF.

CDR3 residues: CASSFGVRDLNTEAFF. In DNA form, the CDR3 reads TGTGCCAGTAGTTTTGGGGTCAGAGACTTGAACACTGAAGCTTTCTTT. The chain couples TRBV19 to TRBJ1-1; D is ambiguous. The CDR3 consists of 16 residues. Trimming removed 5 bases at V and 0 bases at J, with 16 bases between. Germline V gives CDR1 LNHDA, CDR2 SQIVND (reference sequence).

The chain is built from TRBV19 and TRBJ1-1; D perhaps matches TRBD1 (5 bases). The ends were cut back, 1 base at V and 1 base at J, with 13 bases in the middle. The germline gives CDR1 LNHDA, CDR2 SQIVND (reference sequence). The CDR3 has 16 amino acids. The CDR3 is CASSIASQGWNTEAFF. The CDR3 bases are TGTGCCAGTAGTATAGCCTCCCAGGGCTGGAACACTGAAGCTTTCTTT.

The genes are TRBV3-1 (or the pseudogene TRBV3-2) and TRBJ1-2; unclear D gene. The CDR3 extends over 16 amino acids. Trimming removed 4 bases at V and 5 bases at J, with 20 bases between. CDR1 LGHDT and CDR2 YNNKEL come from the germline V gene (reference sequence). For the CDR3, the DNA is TGTGCCAGCAGCCCCTCCGTAACGGATCTTAGTTATGGCTACACCTTC. It codes for CASSPSVTDLSYGYTF.

This CDR3 is CASSKSGGAGTEAFF. The DNA for the CDR3 is TGTGCCAGTAGTAAGTCGGGGGGCGCGGGCACTGAAGCTTTCTTT. This chain links TRBV19 with TRBJ1-1, with a weak D call TRBD1 (6 bases). CDR3 length: 15 residues. V was pared by 4 bases and J by 4 bases, with 16 bases between. Per the germline V gene, CDR1 is LNHDA and CDR2 is SQIVND (reference sequence).

The chain couples TRBV25-1 to TRBJ2-5; possibly TRBD1 or TRBD2 for D (6 bases each). CDR3 length equals 15 residues. Germline V gene sequence: CDR1 MGHDK, CDR2 SYGVNS. With 0 bases removed from V and 5 bases from J, the gap between germline ends came to 13 bases. The DNA for the CDR3 is TGTGCCAGCAGTGAATATACGAGAGGGGGGGAGACCCAGTACTTC. It codes for CASSEYTRGGETQYF.

The chain couples TRBV6-5 to TRBJ1-2; TRBD1 agrees at 7 bases. Germline-derived CDR1 and CDR2 are MNHEY and SVGAGI. The V segment lost 4 bases and the J segment 3 bases; nucleotides outside the gene matches: 11. CDR3 length: 16 residues. CDR3 DNA sequence: TGTGCCAGCAGTTCAAACAACAGGGGAGGCGACTATGGCTACACCTTC. It yields the protein CASSSNNRGGDYGYTF.

The rearrangement joins TRBV2 to TRBJ1-2; the D is unclear. V lost 2 bases and J 7 bases, leaving 11 bases between the germline ends. The CDR3 length is 13 residues. The germline V gene has CDR1 SNHLY and CDR2 FYNNEI. CDR3 in DNA: TGTGCCAGCAGTGAACCTCGGTTCTCTGGCTACACCTTC. Protein sequence: CASSEPRFSGYTF.

The V call is TRBV5-4, the J call TRBJ1-2; D is possibly TRBD1 (6 bases). The ends were cut back, 3 bases at V and 2 bases at J, with 17 bases in the middle. The CDR3 has 16 residues. Germline loops: CDR1 SGHNT, CDR2 YYREEE (reference sequence). The CDR3 region is CASSSGQTGINYGYTF. Here the CDR3 DNA reads TGTGCCAGCAGCTCAGGGCAGACAGGCATCAACTATGGCTACACCTTC.

V usage is TRBV5-1 and J usage is TRBJ1-2; D not certain. Germline-derived CDR1 and CDR2 are SGHRS and YFSETQ. The CDR3 length is 14 residues. Trimming stripped 4 bases from V and 0 bases from J, with 10 bases between. CDR3 nucleotide sequence: TGCGCCAGCAGCCCGGCCCCGGCTAACTATGGCTACACCTTC. Protein product: CASSPAPANYGYTF.

This rearrangement joins TRBV2 to TRBJ2-7; possible D gene TRBD2, 5 bases. The CDR3 sequence is 15 residues long. In germline, CDR1 is SNHLY, CDR2 FYNNEI. V lost 1 base to trimming and J lost 0 bases, with 10 bases between them. The CDR3 DNA sequence: TGTGCCAGCAGTGAAGGGGTGGGGAGCTCCTACGAGCAGTACTTC. This gives the protein CASSEGVGSSYEQYF.